This T cell receptor beta chain was identified in a study of T cells of healthy individuals. This CDR3 comprises 15 residues. Germline CDR1 and CDR2: SGHNT and YYREEE (reference sequence). V was shortened by 0 bases and J by 9 bases, with 16 bases between the two germline ends. This clonotype was picked up many times. MiXCR, run by TCRdb on the 5' RACE reads, gives a single entry per CDR3 protein. The repertoire holds approximately 58,000 distinct CDR3 sequences, with roughly 14% as singletons. This TCR was sampled from a human donor in good health. This sequence joins TRBV5-4 and TRBJ2-1, with D tentatively TRBD2 (6 bases). The chain's CDR3 is CASSLGDGIGGEQFF. DNA of the CDR3: TGTGCCAGCAGCTTGGGCGACGGGATCGGGGGTGAGCAGTTCTTC. The full variable domain, in which reference TRBV5-4 and TRBJ2-1 provide the parts outside the CDR3, is ETGVTQSPTHLIKTRGQQVTLRCSSQSGHNTVSWYQQALGQGPQFIFQYYREEENGRGNFPPRFSGLQFPNYSSELNVNALELDDSALYLCASSLGDGIGGEQFFGPGTRLTVL.